This entry is about one T cell receptor beta chain. Germline V CDR1 and CDR2: MNHEY, SMNVEV (reference sequence). The V and J ends lost 7 bases and 0 bases respectively, with 13 bases between them. CDR3 length equals 16 residues. The data were taken from a study of blood T cell repertoires in COVID-19. Study in general: From the United States, Italy and Spain came samples of acute and convalescent COVID-19. T cells, B-cell-depleted T cells, or PBMCs supplied cDNA or gDNA.

Per the original data handling: Researchers report that nucleated cell counts were estimated from reference gene primer amplification. Method: immunoSEQ multiplex PCR; TCRdb's copy keeps in-frame clones and lacks some. V, J and clone size reflect that table, while D and trimming were determined from the DNA. Among fewer than 150,000 clones listed, around 87% were seen once. Sequencing was performed on peripheral blood. The V gene is TRBV27, the J gene TRBJ1-6; D is unclear. The clonotype was recovered from a woman between 50 and 59 years old who had recovered from COVID-19. The CDR3 sequence: CASKPKSGSYNSPLHF. For the CDR3, the DNA is TGTGCCAGCAAACCCAAGTCGGGCTCCTATAATTCACCCCTCCACTTT.